A selection of T cell receptor beta chains follows, all from one sample in a study of shared T cell receptors in the human thymus. Assay: immunoSEQ multiplex PCR; the TCRdb copy retains only in-frame clones and omits some. The sample includes about 710,000 clones, around 87% of them seen just once. The same specimen was also included in a second study, on human thymus T cells.

Sequenced sample: thymocytes. The receptors were gathered from a boy younger than two with a congenital heart defect. CDR3s include the opening cysteine and the closing phenylalanine or tryptophan. Each record gives: D gene, J gene, V gene, clone size, CDR3 DNA, CDR3 protein. D genes are given only for firm matches. Clone size appears in some rows only: once, few, many, or a class for an expanded clone.

D gene: TRBD2
J gene: TRBJ2-7
V gene: TRBV28
clone size: .
CDR3 DNA: TGTGCCAGCAGAATTAGCGGGAGTGAGGGCGAGCAGTACTTC
CDR3 protein: CASRISGSEGEQYF

D gene: .
J gene: TRBJ1-5
V gene: TRBV28
clone size: .
CDR3 DNA: TGTGCCAGCCATGGGCAGGGGCGGCAGCCCCAGCATTTT
CDR3 protein: CASHGQGRQPQHF

D gene: .
J gene: TRBJ2-1
V gene: TRBV6-1
clone size: .
CDR3 DNA: TGTGCCAGTCCTACTACTTATGAGCAGTTCTTC
CDR3 protein: CASPTTYEQFF

D gene: TRBD2
J gene: TRBJ2-7
V gene: TRBV28
clone size: .
CDR3 DNA: TGTGCCAGCAGTATACGGAGGACTAGCGCGTCCTACGAGCAGTACTTC
CDR3 protein: CASSIRRTSASYEQYF

D gene: .
J gene: TRBJ2-3
V gene: TRBV4-3
clone size: .
CDR3 DNA: TGCGCCAGCAGCCAAGATCGGGGGAGCACAGATACGCAGTATTTT
CDR3 protein: CASSQDRGSTDTQYF

D gene: .
J gene: TRBJ1-6
V gene: TRBV2
clone size: .
CDR3 DNA: TGTGCCAGCAGTGGAGGGTCCCCCCTCCACTTT
CDR3 protein: CASSGGSPLHF

D gene: .
J gene: TRBJ1-1
V gene: TRBV29-1
clone size: .
CDR3 DNA: TGCAGCGTTGCCCCGGGGGGAGGGAACACTGAAGCTTTCTTT
CDR3 protein: CSVAPGGGNTEAFF

D gene: TRBD2
J gene: TRBJ2-1
V gene: TRBV30
clone size: .
CDR3 DNA: TGTGCCTGGAGTAGCTTCGGTATAGCGGGAGTCCTCCATGAGCAGTTCTTC
CDR3 protein: CAWSSFGIAGVLHEQFF

D gene: .
J gene: TRBJ2-2
V gene: TRBV7-6
clone size: .
CDR3 DNA: TGTGCCAGCAGCCTCACAGGGATTGCGACCGGGGAGCTGTTTTTT
CDR3 protein: CASSLTGIATGELFF

D gene: TRBD2
J gene: TRBJ2-7
V gene: TRBV6-1
clone size: .
CDR3 DNA: TGTGCCAGCAGTGAAGCGGGAGGGGCCTCCTACGAGCAGTACTTC
CDR3 protein: CASSEAGGASYEQYF

D gene: .
J gene: TRBJ1-6
V gene: TRBV9
clone size: .
CDR3 DNA: TGTGCCAGCAGCGTTCTGCCGGACAGAAGTAATTCCCCCCTCCACTTT
CDR3 protein: CASSVLPDRSNSPLHF

D gene: .
J gene: TRBJ2-3
V gene: TRBV18
clone size: .
CDR3 DNA: TGTGCCAGCTTCCATTGCACAGATACGCAGTATTTT
CDR3 protein: CASFHCTDTQYF

D gene: TRBD2
J gene: TRBJ2-5
V gene: TRBV4-2
clone size: .
CDR3 DNA: TGTGCCAGCAGCCACTACAAGAAGACTAGCGGCCAAGAGACCCAGTACTTC
CDR3 protein: CASSHYKKTSGQETQYF

D gene: .
J gene: TRBJ1-1
V gene: TRBV6-5
clone size: .
CDR3 DNA: TGTGCCAGCAGTTACGAGCGGGGGAAAGAAGCTTTCTTT
CDR3 protein: CASSYERGKEAFF

D gene: TRBD1
J gene: TRBJ2-3
V gene: TRBV5-1
clone size: .
CDR3 DNA: TGCGCCAGCAGACGAGTTACAGGGGATATTGGCACAGATACGCAGTATTTT
CDR3 protein: CASRRVTGDIGTDTQYF

D gene: .
J gene: TRBJ2-1
V gene: TRBV11-2
clone size: .
CDR3 DNA: TGTGCCAGCCCCGTCCCGGGGAGTGCCAATGAGCAGTTCTTC
CDR3 protein: CASPVPGSANEQFF

D gene: TRBD1
J gene: TRBJ2-1
V gene: TRBV7-2
clone size: .
CDR3 DNA: TGTGCCAGCAGCATATGGACAGGGCATCAGAATGAGCAGTTCTTC
CDR3 protein: CASSIWTGHQNEQFF

D gene: .
J gene: TRBJ1-4
V gene: TRBV27
clone size: .
CDR3 DNA: TGTGCCAGCAAGGGAGTCGGTGAAAAACTGTTTTTT
CDR3 protein: CASKGVGEKLFF

D gene: .
J gene: TRBJ1-2
V gene: TRBV5-1
clone size: .
CDR3 DNA: TGCGCCAGCAGCTTGGCCGCAGTACGCTATGGCTACACCTTC
CDR3 protein: CASSLAAVRYGYTF

D gene: .
J gene: TRBJ1-1
V gene: TRBV15
clone size: once
CDR3 DNA: TGTGCCACCAGCAGAGATCTCGGGTCTCCTGACGCTTTCTTT
CDR3 protein: CATSRDLGSPDAFF

D gene: .
J gene: TRBJ1-2
V gene: TRBV5-6
clone size: once
CDR3 DNA: TGTGCCAGCAGCAGGAACATCCTCTTCCCCTCGGGTGGCTACACCTTC
CDR3 protein: CASSRNILFPSGGYTF

D gene: TRBD1
J gene: TRBJ1-4
V gene: TRBV2
clone size: .
CDR3 DNA: TGTGCCAGCAGTGAAAGGGGGAGACAGGGATCTAATGAAAAACTGTTTTTT
CDR3 protein: CASSERGRQGSNEKLFF

D gene: TRBD2
J gene: TRBJ2-2
V gene: TRBV4-1
clone size: .
CDR3 DNA: TGCGCCAGCAGCCAAGATGATCGGGAAGCGGGAGACACCGGGGAGCTGTTTTTT
CDR3 protein: CASSQDDREAGDTGELFF

D gene: TRBD2
J gene: TRBJ2-7
V gene: TRBV7-9
clone size: .
CDR3 DNA: TGTGCCAGCAGCTCGGGACTAGCGGGAGCTAACCCTCGGGAGCAGTACTTC
CDR3 protein: CASSSGLAGANPREQYF

D gene: TRBD1
J gene: TRBJ2-7
V gene: TRBV6-1
clone size: once
CDR3 DNA: TGTGCCAGCAGTCCGGGACAGGGGAGCTCCTACGAGCAGTACTTC
CDR3 protein: CASSPGQGSSYEQYF

D gene: TRBD1
J gene: TRBJ1-2
V gene: TRBV9
clone size: .
CDR3 DNA: TGTGCCAGTCTACGGGGCAGGGGGCAAAACTATGGCTACACCTTC
CDR3 protein: CASLRGRGQNYGYTF

D gene: .
J gene: TRBJ1-1
V gene: TRBV28
clone size: .
CDR3 DNA: TGTGCCAGCAGCGATCCACAGAACACTGAAGCTTTCTTT
CDR3 protein: CASSDPQNTEAFF

D gene: .
J gene: TRBJ1-3
V gene: TRBV4-3
clone size: .
CDR3 DNA: TGCGCCAGCAGCCAAGGGGGCCAGAACGGTGGAAACACCATATATTTT
CDR3 protein: CASSQGGQNGGNTIYF

D gene: .
J gene: TRBJ2-3
V gene: TRBV11-2
clone size: .
CDR3 DNA: TGTGCCAGCGTTAAAGGGCGGGGGCTCGCAGATACGCAGTATTTT
CDR3 protein: CASVKGRGLADTQYF

D gene: .
J gene: TRBJ1-2
V gene: TRBV28
clone size: .
CDR3 DNA: TGTGCCAGCAGCGCCGGGGGGCCGGAGGGCTACACCTTC
CDR3 protein: CASSAGGPEGYTF

D gene: .
J gene: TRBJ2-7
V gene: TRBV25-1
clone size: .
CDR3 DNA: TGTGCCAGCAGTGAATACAGCCTACAGGATACCTACGAGCAGTACTTC
CDR3 protein: CASSEYSLQDTYEQYF

D gene: .
J gene: TRBJ2-7
V gene: TRBV14
clone size: .
CDR3 DNA: TGTGCCAGCAGCCAGACGACAGGTTCCGAGCAGTACTTC
CDR3 protein: CASSQTTGSEQYF

D gene: TRBD2
J gene: TRBJ2-5
V gene: TRBV6-5
clone size: .
CDR3 DNA: TGTGCCAGCAGTTACGGGTTCGCTAGCGGAGAGACCCAGTACTTC
CDR3 protein: CASSYGFASGETQYF

D gene: .
J gene: TRBJ1-5
V gene: TRBV9
clone size: .
CDR3 DNA: TGTGCCAGCAGCGTAAATCACAGGGCTTTCAATCAGCCCCAGCATTTT
CDR3 protein: CASSVNHRAFNQPQHF

D gene: .
J gene: TRBJ2-5
V gene: TRBV5-1
clone size: .
CDR3 DNA: TGCGCCAGCAGCTTGGCCGGAGCGGGAGAGACCCAGTACTTC
CDR3 protein: CASSLAGAGETQYF

D gene: TRBD1
J gene: TRBJ2-7
V gene: TRBV28
clone size: once
CDR3 DNA: TGTGCCAGCAGTTCGACCTTCTCGGAGAGGGGGCCAACCTACGAGCAGTACTTC
CDR3 protein: CASSSTFSERGPTYEQYF

D gene: .
J gene: TRBJ1-1
V gene: TRBV18
clone size: .
CDR3 DNA: TGTGCCAGCTCACCACTTATGAACACTGAAGCTTTCTTT
CDR3 protein: CASSPLMNTEAFF

D gene: TRBD2
J gene: TRBJ2-1
V gene: TRBV28
clone size: few
CDR3 DNA: TGTGCCAGCAGTCCCTCCCGGCTAGCGGGAGTTGGGTACAATGAGCAGTTCTTC
CDR3 protein: CASSPSRLAGVGYNEQFF

D gene: TRBD1
J gene: TRBJ1-2
V gene: TRBV9
clone size: .
CDR3 DNA: TGTGCCAGCAGCGTAGCTACCGGACAGGGGGAGCGGAGTGGCTACACCTTC
CDR3 protein: CASSVATGQGERSGYTF

D gene: .
J gene: TRBJ1-4
V gene: TRBV19
clone size: .
CDR3 DNA: TGTGCCAGTAGTATAGGAGGACAAGGGGATTCAACTAATGAAAAACTGTTTTTT
CDR3 protein: CASSIGGQGDSTNEKLFF

D gene: TRBD1
J gene: TRBJ1-5
V gene: TRBV7-8
clone size: .
CDR3 DNA: TGTGCCAGCAGCCCGATCGGGACAGGGAAGGGTCAGCCCCAGCATTTT
CDR3 protein: CASSPIGTGKGQPQHF

D gene: .
J gene: TRBJ1-2
V gene: TRBV28
clone size: few
CDR3 DNA: TGTGCCAGCAGTTTGCGAGGCTATGGCTACACCTTC
CDR3 protein: CASSLRGYGYTF

D gene: .
J gene: TRBJ1-1
V gene: TRBV28
clone size: .
CDR3 DNA: TGTGCCAGCAGGTCGAGGGAGAACGCTGAAGCTTTCTTT
CDR3 protein: CASRSRENAEAFF

D gene: TRBD1
J gene: TRBJ2-7
V gene: TRBV28
clone size: .
CDR3 DNA: TGTGCCACCTCCGGGACAGGGGGCTACGAGCAGTACTTC
CDR3 protein: CATSGTGGYEQYF

D gene: .
J gene: TRBJ2-7
V gene: TRBV7-9
clone size: .
CDR3 DNA: TGTGCCAGCAGCCAAGACAAGTCCTACGAGCAGTACTTC
CDR3 protein: CASSQDKSYEQYF

D gene: .
J gene: TRBJ2-1
V gene: TRBV6-6
clone size: .
CDR3 DNA: TGTGCCAGCAGTCTTGACTATCCCTACAATGAGCAGTTCTTC
CDR3 protein: CASSLDYPYNEQFF

D gene: .
J gene: TRBJ2-1
V gene: TRBV4-3
clone size: .
CDR3 DNA: TGCGCCAGCAGCCTCCTAACCCCGACCGCGCACGGGGGAGCTGCAATGGATGAGCAGTTCTTC
CDR3 protein: CASSLLTPTAHGGAAMDEQFF

D gene: .
J gene: TRBJ1-3
V gene: TRBV30
clone size: .
CDR3 DNA: TGTGCCTGGAGTCCAGGGTCTGGAAACACCATATATTTT
CDR3 protein: CAWSPGSGNTIYF

D gene: TRBD2
J gene: TRBJ2-1
V gene: TRBV5-5
clone size: .
CDR3 DNA: TGTGCCAGCAGGGGTCTAGCGGTCTCCTACAATGAGCAGTTCTTC
CDR3 protein: CASRGLAVSYNEQFF

D gene: .
J gene: TRBJ2-2
V gene: TRBV6-4
clone size: .
CDR3 DNA: TGTGCCAGCAGTGCCTTAGCCGGCAACACCGGGGAGCTGTTTTTT
CDR3 protein: CASSALAGNTGELFF

D gene: .
J gene: TRBJ2-1
V gene: TRBV11-2
clone size: .
CDR3 DNA: TGTGCCAGCATCCCTAACCCGGGAAGCTCCTACAATGAGCAGTTCTTC
CDR3 protein: CASIPNPGSSYNEQFF

D gene: .
J gene: TRBJ1-1
V gene: TRBV5-1
clone size: .
CDR3 DNA: TGCGCCAGCAAGGGCGGGTGCGGCGGCGCTTTCTTT
CDR3 protein: CASKGGCGGAFF

D gene: TRBD2
J gene: TRBJ2-2
V gene: TRBV29-1
clone size: .
CDR3 DNA: TGCAGCGCTAGCGGATCGAACACCGGGGAGCTGTTTTTT
CDR3 protein: CSASGSNTGELFF

D gene: .
J gene: TRBJ2-5
V gene: TRBV25-1
clone size: .
CDR3 DNA: TGTGCCAGCAGTGAATCAAAAGACGAAGGGGAAGAGACCCAGTACTTC
CDR3 protein: CASSESKDEGEETQYF

D gene: .
J gene: TRBJ1-1
V gene: TRBV7-2
clone size: .
CDR3 DNA: TGTGCCAGCAGCGCGTACAGGGAGATGAACACTGAAGCTTTCTTT
CDR3 protein: CASSAYREMNTEAFF

D gene: .
J gene: TRBJ2-7
V gene: TRBV27
clone size: .
CDR3 DNA: TGTGCCAGCAGTTTATCAACAGGGAACCTTGGGGAGCAGTACTTC
CDR3 protein: CASSLSTGNLGEQYF

D gene: .
J gene: TRBJ2-7
V gene: TRBV5-6
clone size: .
CDR3 DNA: TGTGCCAGCAGCTCCAGGCCCGTCGAGCAGTACTTC
CDR3 protein: CASSSRPVEQYF

D gene: .
J gene: TRBJ1-2
V gene: TRBV14
clone size: .
CDR3 DNA: TGTGCCAGCAGCCAATCCGACTGGGTACAGGGCTTGGGTGGCTACACCTTC
CDR3 protein: CASSQSDWVQGLGGYTF

D gene: .
J gene: TRBJ2-7
V gene: TRBV10-3
clone size: .
CDR3 DNA: TGTGCCATCAGTGACAGGGATGGCTACGAGCAGTACTTC
CDR3 protein: CAISDRDGYEQYF

D gene: .
J gene: TRBJ2-7
V gene: TRBV30
clone size: once
CDR3 DNA: TGTGCCTCCTACGGACCGGGACTGCAGTACTTC
CDR3 protein: CASYGPGLQYF